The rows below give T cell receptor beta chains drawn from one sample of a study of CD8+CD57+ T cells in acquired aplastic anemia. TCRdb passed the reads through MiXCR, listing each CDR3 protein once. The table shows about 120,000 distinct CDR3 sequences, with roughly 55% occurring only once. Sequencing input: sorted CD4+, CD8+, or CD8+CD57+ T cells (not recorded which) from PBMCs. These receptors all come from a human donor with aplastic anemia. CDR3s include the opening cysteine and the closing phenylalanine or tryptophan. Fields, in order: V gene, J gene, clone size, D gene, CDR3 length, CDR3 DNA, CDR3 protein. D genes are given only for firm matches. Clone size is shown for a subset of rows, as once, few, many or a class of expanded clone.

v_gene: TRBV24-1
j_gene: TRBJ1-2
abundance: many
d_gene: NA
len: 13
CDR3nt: TGTGCCACCGAGGGGGGGTACGGCTATGGCTACACCTTC
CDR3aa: CATEGGYGYGYTF

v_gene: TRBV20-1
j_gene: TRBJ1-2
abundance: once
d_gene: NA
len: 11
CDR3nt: TGCAGTGTTGGCGGGAACTATGGCTACACCTTC
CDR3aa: CSVGGNYGYTF

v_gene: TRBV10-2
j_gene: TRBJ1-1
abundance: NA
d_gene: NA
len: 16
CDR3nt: TGCGCCAGCAACATTGGGGGAAATGGGAGAAACACTGAAGCTTTCTTT
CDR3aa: CASNIGGNGRNTEAFF

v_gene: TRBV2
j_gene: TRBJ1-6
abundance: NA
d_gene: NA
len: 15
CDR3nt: TGTGCCAGCAGACGTGATACAGCAATCAATTCACCCCTCCACTTT
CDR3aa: CASRRDTAINSPLHF

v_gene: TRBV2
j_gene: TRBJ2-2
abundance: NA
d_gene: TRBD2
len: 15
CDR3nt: TGTGCCAGCAGTGATCCTAGCGGGAGTGCCGGGGAGCTGTTTTTT
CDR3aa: CASSDPSGSAGELFF

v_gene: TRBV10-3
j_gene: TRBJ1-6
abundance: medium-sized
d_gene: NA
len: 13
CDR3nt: TGTGCCATCAGGGACAGATTGAATTCACCCCTCCACTTT
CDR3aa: CAIRDRLNSPLHF

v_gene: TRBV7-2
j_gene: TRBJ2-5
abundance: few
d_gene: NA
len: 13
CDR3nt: TGTGCCAGCAGCCCCCACCCCCAAGAGACCCAGTACTTC
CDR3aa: CASSPHPQETQYF

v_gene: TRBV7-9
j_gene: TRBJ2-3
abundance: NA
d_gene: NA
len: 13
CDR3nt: TGTGCCAGCAGCCGAGGCTACGGGGAAACGCAGTATTTT
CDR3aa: CASSRGYGETQYF

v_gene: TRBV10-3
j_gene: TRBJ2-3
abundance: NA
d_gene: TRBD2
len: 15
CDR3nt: TGTGCCATCAGTTATAGCGGGGTTAGTACAGATACGCAGTATTTT
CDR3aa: CAISYSGVSTDTQYF

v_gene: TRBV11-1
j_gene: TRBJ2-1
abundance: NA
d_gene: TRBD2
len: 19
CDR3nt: TGTGCCAGCAGCTTAGCGACTAGCGGGACTCTGGGCTCCTACAATGAGCAGTTCTTC
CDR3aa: CASSLATSGTLGSYNEQFF

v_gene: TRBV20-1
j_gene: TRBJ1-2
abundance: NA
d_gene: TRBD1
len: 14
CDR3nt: TGCAGTGCTACCTCCGGGACAGGGATACATGGCTACACCTTC
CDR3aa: CSATSGTGIHGYTF